This T cell receptor beta chain was found in a study of response to subunit inactivated influenza vaccine. This clonotype was seen only a few times. Its antigen is unidentified. Study-level points and caveats: The authors suggested that few new T cells are recruited per seasonal influenza vaccination.

TCRdb fed the RT-PCR reads into MiXCR, producing one record per CDR3 protein. The sample lists over 150,000 distinct CDR3 sequences; over 8.5% were seen once. V lost 4 bases, J lost 3 bases, and 6 bases stayed unmatched. This CDR3 is 14 amino acids long. Germline CDR1 and CDR2: SQVTM and ANQGSEA. The V and J genes are TRBV29-1 and TRBJ2-7; 10 bases fit TRBD1. The sequence came from a man between 50 and 75 years old who received an inactivated influenza vaccine. This material consisted of CD8+ T cells sorted from PBMCs, taken around 2 years after vaccination. The CDR3: CSVVLTGGLYEQYF. The CDR3, as DNA: TGCAGCGTTGTGTTGACAGGGGGCCTCTACGAGCAGTACTTC.